This passage covers 21 T cell receptor beta chains from one sample sequenced in a study of blood T cells in healthy people across ages. Sample-barcoded 5' priming and a J-beta primer mix drove a second PCR of 7 to 11 cycles. MiXCR, applied by TCRdb to the 5' RACE reads, yields one record per CDR3 protein. Of fewer than 800,000 distinct CDR3 sequences listed, more than 20% are singletons. These sequences were also reported in another study, on T cells of mothers and their children.

Sequencing was performed on blood. The receptors were sampled from a boy younger than 18 in good health.

Details on this clonotype: At one end, the junction sequence differs from germline, possibly due to a read error. The chain links TRBV3-1 to TRBJ2-3; no reliable D call. CDR1 and CDR2 from the germline V gene are LGHDT and YNNKEL (reference sequence). This CDR3 contains 13 residues. The CDR3 spells CVSSQSRTDTQYF. The CDR3 region has the DNA TGTGTCAGCAGCCAGAGTCGGACAGATACGCAGTATTTT.

The genes are TRBV3-1 and TRBJ2-7; 8 nucleotides line up with TRBD1. The CDR3 runs 16 residues. From germline, CDR1 is LGHDT and CDR2 YNNKEL (reference sequence). Trimming removed 0 bases from V and 1 base from J; junction bases left unmatched: 5. The chain's CDR3 is CASSQDQGALSYEQYF. The DNA of the CDR3 is TGTGCCAGCAGCCAAGACCAGGGGGCTTTGTCCTACGAGCAGTACTTC.

This sequence joins TRBV7-8 and TRBJ1-2, with D unclear. Trimming left V 5 bases short and J 6 bases short, with 16 bases between. CDR3 length equals 14 residues. Germline values: CDR1 SGHVS, CDR2 FQNEAQ. CDR3 loop: CASSPTTSPNGYTF. CDR3 nucleotide sequence: TGTGCCAGCAGCCCCACGACCTCTCCCAATGGCTACACCTTC.

This clonotype came up a few times. The chain couples TRBV3-1 to TRBJ2-5; 7 bases line up with TRBD2. The CDR3 extends over 16 amino acids. Germline loops: CDR1 LGHDT, CDR2 YNNKEL (reference sequence). The ends lost 4 bases at V and 2 bases at J; junction bases unmatched: 10. In DNA, the CDR3 is TGTGCCAGCAGCCTATTAGCGGGTAGCTTGCAAGAGACCCAGTACTTC. Protein sequence: CASSLLAGSLQETQYF.

The rearrangement links TRBV9 to TRBJ1-2; D perhaps matches TRBD1 (5 bases). The V gene's germline CDR1 is SGDLS and CDR2 YYNGEE. Trimming removed 4 bases at V and 3 bases at J, with 19 bases between. The CDR3 spans 16 residues. The CDR3 reads CASSPFGGTTDYGYTF. The DNA of the CDR3 is TGTGCCAGCAGCCCCTTCGGGGGGACTACCGACTATGGCTACACCTTC.

This clonotype has more than one count but fewer than ten. The V and J genes are TRBV9 and TRBJ2-1; 8 bases match TRBD2. V lost 3 bases, J lost 0 bases, and 5 bases stayed unmatched. This CDR3 spans 16 amino acids. Germline assignment: CDR1 SGDLS and CDR2 YYNGEE. In DNA, the CDR3 is TGTGCCAGCAGCGGGGCAGCGGGAGTCTCCTACAATGAGCAGTTCTTC. This codes for CASSGAAGVSYNEQFF.

The table lists this clonotype with a few counts. This chain uses TRBV6-6 with TRBJ2-5; 8 bases are shared with TRBD1. Trimming at V came to 8 bases and at J to 4 bases, leaving 6 bases not matched to a gene. The CDR3 has 13 residues. Germline-derived CDR1 and CDR2 are MNHNY and SVGAGI (reference sequence). The CDR3, as DNA: TGTGCCAGCGGCGAGGACAGGGTAGAGACCCAGTACTTC. Translation: CASGEDRVETQYF.

This clonotype has only a few counts. The rearrangement joins TRBV29-1 to TRBJ2-7, with TRBD2 matching over 8 bases. The CDR3 has 12 amino acids. Germline trimming cut 7 bases from V and 4 bases from J; bases unmatched to any gene: 6. Germline V gives CDR1 SQVTM, CDR2 ANQGSEA. CDR3 in amino acids: CSARGGRYEQYF. The CDR3 DNA sequence: TGCAGCGCCCGGGGGGGGCGTTACGAGCAGTACTTC.

The rearrangement uses TRBV12-3 or TRBV12-4 and TRBJ1-2, with D unclear. The V gene lost 4 bases and the J gene lost 9 bases, with 12 bases spanning the gap. The CDR3 contains 12 residues. CDR3 nucleotides: TGTGCCAGCAGTTCCGCTACGCGGAGCTACACCTTC. It specifies CASSSATRSYTF.

The chain combines TRBV2 with TRBJ1-2; D gene uncertain. Germline V gene data show CDR1 as SNHLY and CDR2 as FYNNEI. V dropped 7 bases and J dropped 2 bases, with 14 bases sitting between them. This CDR3 is built from 14 residues. CDR3 amino acids: CASIQLLLNYGYTF. The CDR3 DNA reads TGTGCCAGCATCCAACTGCTACTAAACTATGGCTACACCTTC.

This clonotype was detected a few times. The DNA of the CDR3 is TGCAGCGTTGAAGAGTACGGACAGGGTGAGGGCGGCTACACCTTC. It codes for CSVEEYGQGEGGYTF. The rearrangement links TRBV29-1 to TRBJ1-2, with TRBD1 identical over 8 bases. This CDR3 is built from 15 residues. J gave up 8 bases and V 0 bases, and 11 bases lay outside the gene matches. The germline V gene encodes CDR1 SQVTM and CDR2 ANQGSEA.

This clonotype was seen a handful of times. The chain combines TRBV7-2 with TRBJ2-7; D may correspond to TRBD1 or TRBD2 (5 bases each). V shed 1 base and J shed 9 bases, with 16 bases lying between them. CDR3 length: 14 amino acids. Germline values: CDR1 SGHTA, CDR2 FQGNSA. CDR3 in amino acids: CASSLDVYWDGQYF. The CDR3 DNA reads as TGTGCCAGCAGCTTAGATGTGTATTGGGACGGGCAGTACTTC.

The chain joins TRBV28 to TRBJ2-5; tentative D call: TRBD1 (6 bases). CDR1 is MDHEN and CDR2 is SYDVKM in the germline V gene. The CDR3 is made up of 14 amino acids. Trimming pared 7 bases from V and 4 bases from J, leaving 16 bases between. CDR3 DNA sequence: TGTGCCAGCAATCCCCAACAGGGTACAGAGACCCAGTACTTC. Residues: CASNPQQGTETQYF.

This clonotype appeared a few times. The chain carries TRBV29-1 and TRBJ1-1, with D possibly being TRBD1 (6 bases). This CDR3 has 13 residues. Germline CDR1 and CDR2: SQVTM and ANQGSEA. V lost 5 bases, J lost 5 bases, and 15 bases lay in between. CDR3: CSVPKGGRTEAFF. The CDR3 coding sequence is TGCAGCGTTCCCAAGGGGGGCAGGACTGAAGCTTTCTTT.

The gene calls are TRBV11-1 and TRBJ2-5; tentatively, D is TRBD1 (6 bases). Germline lookup yields CDR1 SGHAT and CDR2 FQDESV (reference sequence). This CDR3 has 15 residues. V was trimmed by 7 bases and J by 0 bases, leaving 15 bases between them. This CDR3 is CASTTDRTNQETQYF. Written as DNA, the CDR3 is TGTGCCAGCACCACGGACAGAACCAACCAAGAGACCCAGTACTTC.

This clonotype was picked up a small number of times. The chain combines TRBV2 with TRBJ1-2, with a possible D match to TRBD1 (5 bases). The CDR3 loop spans 15 amino acids. Trimming took off 7 bases at V and 0 bases at J, with 15 bases between the two ends. CDR1 and CDR2 (germline): SNHLY, FYNNEI. As DNA, the CDR3 is TGTGCCAGCATCCCAAGCGGGACCTCTAACTATGGCTACACCTTC. Amino acid sequence: CASIPSGTSNYGYTF.

The sample holds a few counts of this clonotype. This chain links TRBV29-1 with TRBJ2-4; D is ambiguous. The CDR3 contains 12 residues. The V and J ends lost 3 bases and 7 bases respectively, with 10 bases between them. Germline assignment: CDR1 SQVTM and CDR2 ANQGSEA. CDR3 loop: CSVDLGRNIQYF. DNA for the CDR3: TGCAGCGTTGATCTGGGAAGGAACATTCAGTACTTC. The entire variable domain, with the rest obtained from reference TRBV29-1 and TRBJ2-4, is as follows: SAVISQKPSRDICQRGTSLTIQCQVDSQVTMMFWYRQQPGQSLTLIATANQGSEATYESGFVIDKFPISRPNLTFSTLTVSNMSPEDSSIYLCSVDLGRNIQYFGAGTRLSVL.

The sample holds many counts of this clonotype. The chain combines TRBV7-2 with TRBJ2-5, with unresolved D. V dropped 1 base and J dropped 3 bases, with 3 bases sitting between them. The CDR3 runs to 12 residues. Looked up from germline, CDR1 is SGHTA and CDR2 is FQGNSA. This chain's CDR3 is CASSLGKETQYF. The CDR3 bases are TGTGCCAGCAGCTTAGGAAAAGAGACCCAGTACTTC.

The V call is TRBV7-8, the J call TRBJ2-5; TRBD2 is a possible D gene (5 bases). Trimming left V 9 bases short and J 4 bases short, with 15 bases between. Germline V gene sequence: CDR1 SGHVS, CDR2 FQNEAQ. The CDR3 covers 13 residues. Here the CDR3 DNA reads TGTGCCAGTGCCGGAGGTGGAATAGAGACCCAGTACTTC. Its translation is CASAGGGIETQYF.

This clonotype was seen a handful of times. This chain links TRBV9 with TRBJ1-1; D is ambiguous. Germline V lookup: CDR1 SGDLS, CDR2 YYNGEE. The CDR3 consists of 13 residues. V gave up 1 base and J gave up 3 bases, with 7 bases separating them. CDR3 residues: CASSVKSDTEAFF. The CDR3 region has the DNA TGTGCCAGCAGCGTAAAGTCGGACACTGAAGCTTTCTTT. Looking up the rest from reference TRBV9 and TRBJ1-1 gives the full variable domain: DSGVTQTPKHLITATGQRVTLRCSPRSGDLSVYWYQQSLDQGLQFLIQYYNGEERAKGNILERFSAQQFPDLHSELNLSSLELGDSALYFCASSVKSDTEAFFGQGTRLTVV.

This clonotype was found once. The CDR3 DNA follows: TGTGCCAGCAGATCAGACAGGAGCTCTGGGGCCAACGTCCTGACTTTC. This sequence encodes CASRSDRSSGANVLTF. The gene calls are TRBV6-5 and TRBJ2-6; D might be TRBD1 (6 bases). Germline assignment: CDR1 MNHEY and CDR2 SVGAGI. This CDR3 spans 16 amino acids. The V end was cut by 6 bases, the J end by 0 bases, with 12 bases between.